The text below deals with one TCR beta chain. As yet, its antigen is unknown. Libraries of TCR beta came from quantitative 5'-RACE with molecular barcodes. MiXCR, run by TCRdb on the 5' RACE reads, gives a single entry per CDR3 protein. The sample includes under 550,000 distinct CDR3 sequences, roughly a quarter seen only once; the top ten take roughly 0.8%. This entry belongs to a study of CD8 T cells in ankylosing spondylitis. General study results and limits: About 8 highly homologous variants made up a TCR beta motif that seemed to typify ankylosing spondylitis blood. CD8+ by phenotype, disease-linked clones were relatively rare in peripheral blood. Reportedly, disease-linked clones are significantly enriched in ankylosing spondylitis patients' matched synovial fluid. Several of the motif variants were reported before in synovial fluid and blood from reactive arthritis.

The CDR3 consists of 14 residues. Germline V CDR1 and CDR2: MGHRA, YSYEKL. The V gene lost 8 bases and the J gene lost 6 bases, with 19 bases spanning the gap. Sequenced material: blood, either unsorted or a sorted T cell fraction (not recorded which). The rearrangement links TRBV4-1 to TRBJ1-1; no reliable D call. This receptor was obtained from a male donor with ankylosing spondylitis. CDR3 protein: CASYSFLSGAEAFF. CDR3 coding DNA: TGCGCCAGCTATTCCTTCCTGTCTGGGGCTGAAGCTTTCTTT.